The clone carrying this T cell receptor beta chain occurred once. Antigen specificity is unknown. The sample comes from a study of long-term antiretroviral therapy in people with HIV. The study's findings and limits: In samples taken after ART, diversity increased but remained below transplant donor control levels. Collection spanned 2004 to 2017; ART regimens may be less effective than current ones. Pre-ART clonal expansion yielded clones that dominated the repertoire at all time points.

The germline V and J ends were trimmed by 7 bases and 5 bases, with 26 bases remaining between them. CDR1 is MDHEN, CDR2 SYDVKM, per germline. The CDR3 covers 17 residues. Sequencing relied on immunoSEQ assay v3.0, run at survey level. Per-sample sequencing targets were roughly 40,000-55,000 T-cell genomes. Sequencing was performed with immunoSEQ multiplex PCR; in TCRdb, only in-frame clones are kept and a portion is missing. The sample has some 17,000 clones; approximately 80% are singletons. The gene calls are TRBV28 and TRBJ2-5, with a weak D call TRBD1 (7 bases). Specimen: unsorted PBMCs, collected 0.3 years before starting antiretroviral therapy. The sequence derives from a man in his fifties or sixties with HIV. This chain's CDR3 is CASTRDSTPWALETQYF. The CDR3 DNA follows: TGTGCCAGCACGCGGGACAGCACCCCGTGGGCCCTTGAGACCCAGTACTTC. The whole variable domain, filled in from reference TRBV28 and TRBJ2-5, reads DVKVTQSSRYLVKRTGEKVFLECVQDMDHENMFWYRQDPGLGLRLIYFSYDVKMKEKGDIPEGYSVSREKKERFSLILESASTNQTSMYLCASTRDSTPWALETQYFGPGTRLLVL.